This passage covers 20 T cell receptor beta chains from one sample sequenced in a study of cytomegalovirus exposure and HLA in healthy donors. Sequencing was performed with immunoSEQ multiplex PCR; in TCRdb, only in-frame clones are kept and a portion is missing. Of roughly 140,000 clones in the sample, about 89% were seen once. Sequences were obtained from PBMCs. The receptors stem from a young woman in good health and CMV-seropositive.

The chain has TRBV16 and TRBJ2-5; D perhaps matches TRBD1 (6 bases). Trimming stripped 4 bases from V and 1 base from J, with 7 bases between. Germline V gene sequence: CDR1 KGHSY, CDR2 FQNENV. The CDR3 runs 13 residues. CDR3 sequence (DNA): TGTGCCAGCAGCCCGGACAGCCAAGAGACCCAGTACTTC. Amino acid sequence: CASSPDSQETQYF.

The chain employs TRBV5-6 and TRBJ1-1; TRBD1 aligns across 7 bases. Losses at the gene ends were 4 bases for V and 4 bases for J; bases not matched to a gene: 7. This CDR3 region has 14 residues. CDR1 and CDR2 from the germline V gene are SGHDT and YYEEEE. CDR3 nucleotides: TGTGCCAGCAGCACAGGGGCAGGGAGCACTGAAGCTTTCTTT. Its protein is CASSTGAGSTEAFF. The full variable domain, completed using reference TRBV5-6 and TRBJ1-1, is DAGVTQSPTHLIKTRGQQVTLRCSPKSGHDTVSWYQQALGQGPQFIFQYYEEEERQRGNFPDRFSGHQFPNYSSELNVNALLLGDSALYLCASSTGAGSTEAFFGQGTRLTVV.

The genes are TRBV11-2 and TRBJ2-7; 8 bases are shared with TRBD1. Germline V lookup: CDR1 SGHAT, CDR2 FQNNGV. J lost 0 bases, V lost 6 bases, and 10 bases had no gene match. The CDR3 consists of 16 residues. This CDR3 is CASRTTGQDTSYEQYF. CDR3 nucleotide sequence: TGTGCCAGCAGAACCACGGGACAGGATACCTCCTACGAGCAGTACTTC.

CDR3 amino acids: CASSAYRSPSGELFF. In DNA form, the CDR3 reads TGCGCCAGCAGCGCCTACAGGAGCCCAAGCGGGGAGCTGTTTTTT. The chain couples TRBV5-1 to TRBJ2-2; maybe TRBD1 (5 bases). There are 15 residues in the CDR3. Trimming cost V 4 bases and J 7 bases, with 17 bases left between them. Germline V gives CDR1 SGHRS, CDR2 YFSETQ.

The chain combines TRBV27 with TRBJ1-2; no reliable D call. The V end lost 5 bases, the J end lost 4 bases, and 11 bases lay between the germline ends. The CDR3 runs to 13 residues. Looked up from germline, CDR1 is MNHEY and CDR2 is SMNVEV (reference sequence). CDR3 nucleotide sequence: TGTGCCAGCAGTCGTACCTCCAGCTATGGCTACACCTTC. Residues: CASSRTSSYGYTF.

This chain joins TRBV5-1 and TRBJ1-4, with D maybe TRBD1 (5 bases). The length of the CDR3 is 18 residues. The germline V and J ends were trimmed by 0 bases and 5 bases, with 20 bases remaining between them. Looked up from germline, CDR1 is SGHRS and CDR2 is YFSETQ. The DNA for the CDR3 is TGCGCCAGCAGCTTGGTAGGGCAGGGACTGGGATCGAATGAAAAACTGTTTTTT. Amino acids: CASSLVGQGLGSNEKLFF.

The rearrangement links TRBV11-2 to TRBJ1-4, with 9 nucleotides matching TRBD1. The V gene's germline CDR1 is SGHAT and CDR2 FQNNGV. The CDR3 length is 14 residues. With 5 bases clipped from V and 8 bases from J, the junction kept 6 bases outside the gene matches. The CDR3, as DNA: TGTGCCAGCAGCACGGGACAGGGTGGCGAAAAACTGTTTTTT. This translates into CASSTGQGGEKLFF.

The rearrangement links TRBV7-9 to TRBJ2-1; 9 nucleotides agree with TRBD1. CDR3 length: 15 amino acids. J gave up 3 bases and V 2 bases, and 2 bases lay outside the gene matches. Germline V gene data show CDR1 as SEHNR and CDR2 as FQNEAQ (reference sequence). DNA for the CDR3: TGTGCCAGCAGCTTAATGGGACAGGGCTACAATGAGCAGTTCTTC. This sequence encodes CASSLMGQGYNEQFF.

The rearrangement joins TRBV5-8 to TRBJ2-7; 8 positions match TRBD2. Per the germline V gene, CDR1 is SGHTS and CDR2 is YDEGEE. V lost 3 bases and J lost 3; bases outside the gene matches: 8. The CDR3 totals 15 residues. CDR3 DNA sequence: TGTGCCAGCAGCTCCGGTGGTAGCGGGATCTACGAGCAGTACTTC. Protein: CASSSGGSGIYEQYF. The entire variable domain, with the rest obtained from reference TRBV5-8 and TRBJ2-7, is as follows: EAGVTQSPTHLIKTRGQQATLRCSPISGHTSVYWYQQALGLGLQFLLWYDEGEERNRGNFPPRFSGRQFPNYSSELNVNALELEDSALYLCASSSGGSGIYEQYFGPGTRLTVT.

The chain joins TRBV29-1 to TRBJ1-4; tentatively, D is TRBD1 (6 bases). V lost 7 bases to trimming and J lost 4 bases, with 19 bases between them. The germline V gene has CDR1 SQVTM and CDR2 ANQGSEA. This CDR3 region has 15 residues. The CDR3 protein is CSAGSRAGVNEKLFF. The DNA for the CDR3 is TGCAGCGCCGGGTCCAGGGCAGGGGTTAATGAAAAACTGTTTTTT.

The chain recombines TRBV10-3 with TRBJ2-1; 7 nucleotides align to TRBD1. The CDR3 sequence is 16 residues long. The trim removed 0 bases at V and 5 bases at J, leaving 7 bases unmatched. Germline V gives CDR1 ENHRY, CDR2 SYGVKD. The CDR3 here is CAISESTGQINNEQFF. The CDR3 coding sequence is TGTGCCATCAGTGAGTCAACGGGACAGATAAACAATGAGCAGTTCTTC.

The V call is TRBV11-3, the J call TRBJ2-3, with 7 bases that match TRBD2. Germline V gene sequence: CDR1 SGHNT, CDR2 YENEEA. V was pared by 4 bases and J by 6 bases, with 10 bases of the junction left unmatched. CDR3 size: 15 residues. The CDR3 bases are TGTGCCAGCAGCTCTAGACTAGCCTCACGGGATACGCAGTATTTT. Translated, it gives CASSSRLASRDTQYF.

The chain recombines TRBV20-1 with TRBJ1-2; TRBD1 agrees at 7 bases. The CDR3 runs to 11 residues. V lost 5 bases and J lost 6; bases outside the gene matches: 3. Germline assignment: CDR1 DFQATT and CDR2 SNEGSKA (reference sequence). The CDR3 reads CSAQGGNGYTF. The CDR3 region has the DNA TGCAGTGCTCAGGGGGGCAATGGCTACACCTTC.

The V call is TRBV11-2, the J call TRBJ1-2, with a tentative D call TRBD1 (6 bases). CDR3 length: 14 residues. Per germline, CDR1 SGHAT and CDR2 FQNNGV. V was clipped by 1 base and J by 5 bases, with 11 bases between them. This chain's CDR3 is CASSLGGQNYGYTF. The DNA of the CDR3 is TGTGCCAGCAGCTTAGGGGGACAAAATTATGGCTACACCTTC.

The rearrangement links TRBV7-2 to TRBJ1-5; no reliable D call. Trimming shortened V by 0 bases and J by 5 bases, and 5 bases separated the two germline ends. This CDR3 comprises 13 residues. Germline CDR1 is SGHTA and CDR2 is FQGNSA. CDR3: CASSLAPDQPQHF. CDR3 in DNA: TGTGCCAGCAGCTTAGCTCCCGATCAGCCCCAGCATTTT.

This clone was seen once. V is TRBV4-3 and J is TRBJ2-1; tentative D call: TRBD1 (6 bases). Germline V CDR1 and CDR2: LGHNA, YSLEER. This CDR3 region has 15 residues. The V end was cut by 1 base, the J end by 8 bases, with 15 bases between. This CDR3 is CASSQGGHKVHEQFF. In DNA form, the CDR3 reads TGCGCCAGCAGCCAAGGGGGGCACAAAGTCCATGAGCAGTTCTTC.

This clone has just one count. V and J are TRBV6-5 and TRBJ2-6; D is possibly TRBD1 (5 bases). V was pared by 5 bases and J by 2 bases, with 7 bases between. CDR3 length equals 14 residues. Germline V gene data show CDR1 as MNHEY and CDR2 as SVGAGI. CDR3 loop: CASSPGPGANVLTF. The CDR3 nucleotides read TGTGCCAGCAGTCCAGGGCCTGGGGCCAACGTCCTGACTTTC.

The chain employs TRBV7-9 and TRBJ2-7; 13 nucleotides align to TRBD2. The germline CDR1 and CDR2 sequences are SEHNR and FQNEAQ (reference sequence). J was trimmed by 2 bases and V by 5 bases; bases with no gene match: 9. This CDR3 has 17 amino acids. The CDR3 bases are TGTGCCAGCAGCAAAGGACTAGCGGGAGAGGGTACCTACGAGCAGTACTTC. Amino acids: CASSKGLAGEGTYEQYF.

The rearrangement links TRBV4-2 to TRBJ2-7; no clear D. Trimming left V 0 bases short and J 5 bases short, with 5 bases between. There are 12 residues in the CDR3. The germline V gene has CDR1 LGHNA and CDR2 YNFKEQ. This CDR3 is CASSQDVDEQYF. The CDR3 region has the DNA TGTGCCAGCAGCCAAGATGTCGACGAGCAGTACTTC.

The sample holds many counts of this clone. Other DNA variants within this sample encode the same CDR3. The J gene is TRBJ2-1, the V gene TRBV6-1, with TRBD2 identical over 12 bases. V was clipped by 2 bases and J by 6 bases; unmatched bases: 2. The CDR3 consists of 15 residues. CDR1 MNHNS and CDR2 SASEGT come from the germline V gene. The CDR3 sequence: CASSELAGGPNEQFF. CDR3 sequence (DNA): TGTGCCAGCAGTGAACTAGCGGGAGGGCCCAATGAGCAGTTCTTC.